This T cell receptor beta chain was obtained from a study of post-analysis software for immune sequencing data. Overall study: Recorded disease courses covered relapsing-remitting, secondary progressive and progressive-relapsing multiple sclerosis. Some patients had no subtype annotation. Points from the study as a whole: By F measure, samples from a shared preparation batch strongly co-clustered. About 5 TRBV segments were significantly more frequent in patients than in controls. TRBV5-6, TRBV5-1 and TRBV20-1 were among these segments. Normalized Chao1 diversity was significantly reduced in patients versus controls.

With respect to this clonotype: Antigen specificity is unknown.

The length of the CDR3 is 16 residues. Deletions cut 3 bases from V and 3 bases from J, with 21 bases between. Per germline, CDR1 DFQATT and CDR2 SNEGSKA (reference sequence). TCR beta cDNA libraries included unique molecular identifiers. When roughly 0.9 to 10 million T cells were used, they gave about 490,000 cDNA molecules. MiXCR, applied by TCRdb to the PCR reads, yields one record per CDR3 protein. In the table there are roughly 800,000 distinct CDR3 sequences, roughly 27% of which are singletons. The chain carries TRBV20-1 and TRBJ2-7; tentatively, D is TRBD2 (6 bases). The TCR sequence derives from a girl aged 5-17 years with multiple sclerosis. Sequencing input: blood. For the CDR3, the DNA is TGCAGTGCTAGTATCGGCTCGGTCGGGAGAAACTACGAGCAGTACTTC. Its protein is CSASIGSVGRNYEQYF.